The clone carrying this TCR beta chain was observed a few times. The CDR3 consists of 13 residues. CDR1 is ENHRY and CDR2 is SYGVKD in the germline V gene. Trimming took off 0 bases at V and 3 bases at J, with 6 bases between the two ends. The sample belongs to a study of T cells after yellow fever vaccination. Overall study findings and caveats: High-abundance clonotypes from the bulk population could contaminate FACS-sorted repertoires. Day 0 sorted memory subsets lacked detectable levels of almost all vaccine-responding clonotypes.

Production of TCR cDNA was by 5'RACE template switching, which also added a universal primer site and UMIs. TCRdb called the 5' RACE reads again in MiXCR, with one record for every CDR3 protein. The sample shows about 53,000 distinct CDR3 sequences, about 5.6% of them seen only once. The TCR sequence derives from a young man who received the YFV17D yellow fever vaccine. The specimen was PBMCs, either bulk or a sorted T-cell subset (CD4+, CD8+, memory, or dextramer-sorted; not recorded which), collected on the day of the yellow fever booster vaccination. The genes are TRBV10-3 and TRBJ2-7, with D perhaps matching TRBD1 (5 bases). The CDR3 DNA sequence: TGTGCCATCAGTGAGTCACAGGACTACGAGCAGTACTTC. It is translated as CAISESQDYEQYF.